Described below is a single T cell receptor (beta chain) sequence and its context. These data originate in a study of blood T cell repertoires in COVID-19. Looking at the study overall: COVID-19 samples from acute and convalescent phases originated in the United States, Italy and Spain.

Sequencing used immunoSEQ multiplex PCR; TCRdb keeps in-frame clones, though not all of them. The profile shows some 260,000 clones, 88% of them singletons. Trimming cost V 4 bases and J 0 bases; bases outside gene matches: 6. CDR1 SGHRS and CDR2 YFSETQ come from the germline V gene. The CDR3 is 15 residues long. Seattle patients were enrolled while actively infected and followed longitudinally. The rearrangement joins TRBV5-1 to TRBJ1-1; 7 positions match TRBD1. Sequencing was done on a sample of peripheral blood. This TCR derives from a woman aged 70 to 79 with COVID-19, enrolled during active disease. CDR3 protein: CASSGTGTVNTEAFF. Written as DNA, the CDR3 is TGCGCCAGCAGCGGGACCGGGACAGTGAACACTGAAGCTTTCTTT.